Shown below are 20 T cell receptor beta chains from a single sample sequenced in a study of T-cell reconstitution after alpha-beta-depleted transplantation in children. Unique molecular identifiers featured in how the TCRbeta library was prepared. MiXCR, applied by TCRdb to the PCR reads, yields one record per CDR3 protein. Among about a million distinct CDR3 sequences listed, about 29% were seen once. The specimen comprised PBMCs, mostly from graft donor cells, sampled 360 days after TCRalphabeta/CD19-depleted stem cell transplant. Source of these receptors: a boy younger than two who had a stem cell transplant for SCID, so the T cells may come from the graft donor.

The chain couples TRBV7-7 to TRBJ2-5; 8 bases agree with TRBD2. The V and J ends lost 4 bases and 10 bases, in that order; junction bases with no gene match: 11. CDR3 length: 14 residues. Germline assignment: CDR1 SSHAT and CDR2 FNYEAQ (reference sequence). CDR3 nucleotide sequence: TGTGCCAGCAGCTCCAGCGGGGGCACAGGGATCCAGTACTTC. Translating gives CASSSSGGTGIQYF.

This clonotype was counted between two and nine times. CDR3: CASSNTTGWTGELFF. The CDR3 nucleotides read TGCGCCAGCAGCAACACCACCGGCTGGACCGGGGAGCTGTTTTTT. V is TRBV5-1 and J is TRBJ2-2, with D unclear. Trimming removed 4 bases from V and 5 bases from J, with 15 bases in between. Germline V gene data show CDR1 as SGHRS and CDR2 as YFSETQ. The CDR3 extends over 15 amino acids.

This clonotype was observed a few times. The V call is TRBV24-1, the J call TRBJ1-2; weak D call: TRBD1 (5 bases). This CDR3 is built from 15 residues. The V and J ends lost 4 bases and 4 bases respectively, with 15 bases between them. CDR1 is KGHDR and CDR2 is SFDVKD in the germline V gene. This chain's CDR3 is CATSERATDRYGYTF. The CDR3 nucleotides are TGTGCCACCAGTGAGAGGGCGACAGACCGCTATGGCTACACCTTC.

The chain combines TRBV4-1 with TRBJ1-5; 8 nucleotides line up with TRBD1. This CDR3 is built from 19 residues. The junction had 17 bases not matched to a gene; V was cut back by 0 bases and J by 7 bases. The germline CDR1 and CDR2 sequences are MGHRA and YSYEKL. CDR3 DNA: TGCGCCAGCAGCCAAGATAAGAAACCCAGGGGGCTGTGGGGCCAGCCCCAGCATTTT. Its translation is CASSQDKKPRGLWGQPQHF.

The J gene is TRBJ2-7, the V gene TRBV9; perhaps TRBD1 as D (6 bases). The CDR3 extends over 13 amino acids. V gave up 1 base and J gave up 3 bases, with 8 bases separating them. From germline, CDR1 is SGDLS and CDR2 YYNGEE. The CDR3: CASSVRDNYEQYF. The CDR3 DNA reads TGTGCCAGCAGCGTAAGGGACAACTACGAGCAGTACTTC. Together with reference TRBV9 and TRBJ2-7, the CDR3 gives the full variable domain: DSGVTQTPKHLITATGQRVTLRCSPRSGDLSVYWYQQSLDQGLQFLIQYYNGEERAKGNILERFSAQQFPDLHSELNLSSLELGDSALYFCASSVRDNYEQYFGPGTRLTVT.

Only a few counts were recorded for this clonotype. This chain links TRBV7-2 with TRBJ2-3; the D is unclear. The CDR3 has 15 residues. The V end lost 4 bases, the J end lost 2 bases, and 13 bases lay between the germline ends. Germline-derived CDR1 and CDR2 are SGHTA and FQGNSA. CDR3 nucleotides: TGTGCCAGCAGCTCCCATGGCACTTCCACAGATACGCAGTATTTT. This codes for CASSSHGTSTDTQYF.

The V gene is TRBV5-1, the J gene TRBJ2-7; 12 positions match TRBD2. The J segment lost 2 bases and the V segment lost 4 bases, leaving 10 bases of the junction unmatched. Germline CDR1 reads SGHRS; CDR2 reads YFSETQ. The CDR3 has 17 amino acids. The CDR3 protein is CASSQRLAGVLTYEQYF. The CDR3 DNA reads TGCGCCAGCAGCCAACGACTAGCGGGGGTCTTAACCTACGAGCAGTACTTC. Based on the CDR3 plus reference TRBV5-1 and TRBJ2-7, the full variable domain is KAGVTQTPRYLIKTRGQQVTLSCSPISGHRSVSWYQQTPGQGLQFLFEYFSETQRNKGNFPGRFSGRQFSNSRSEMNVSTLELGDSALYLCASSQRLAGVLTYEQYFGPGTRLTVT.

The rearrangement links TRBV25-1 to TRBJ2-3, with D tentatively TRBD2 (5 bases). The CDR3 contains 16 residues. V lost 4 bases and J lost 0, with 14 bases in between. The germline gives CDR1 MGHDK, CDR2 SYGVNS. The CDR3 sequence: CASSGGYSLSTDTQYF. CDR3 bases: TGTGCCAGCAGTGGAGGGTACTCCCTCAGCACAGATACGCAGTATTTT.

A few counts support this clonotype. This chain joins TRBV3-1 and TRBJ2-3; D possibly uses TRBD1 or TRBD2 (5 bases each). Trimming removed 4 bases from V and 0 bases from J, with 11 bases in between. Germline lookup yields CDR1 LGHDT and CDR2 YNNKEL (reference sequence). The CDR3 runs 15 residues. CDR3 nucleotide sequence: TGTGCCAGCAGCCGGGACGGAACTAGCACAGATACGCAGTATTTT. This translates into CASSRDGTSTDTQYF.

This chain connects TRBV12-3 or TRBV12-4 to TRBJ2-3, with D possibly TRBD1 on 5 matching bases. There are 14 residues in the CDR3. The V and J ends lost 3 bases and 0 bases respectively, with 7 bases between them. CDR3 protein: CASSFGHSTDTQYF. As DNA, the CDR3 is TGTGCCAGCAGTTTCGGACACAGCACAGATACGCAGTATTTT.

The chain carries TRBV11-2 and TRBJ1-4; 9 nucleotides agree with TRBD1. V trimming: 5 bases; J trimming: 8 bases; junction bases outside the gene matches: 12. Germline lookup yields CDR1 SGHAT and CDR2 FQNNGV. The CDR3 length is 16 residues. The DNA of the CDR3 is TGTGCCAGCAGCCCCCGGGACAGGGCAAGTGAGGAAAAACTGTTTTTT. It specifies CASSPRDRASEEKLFF.

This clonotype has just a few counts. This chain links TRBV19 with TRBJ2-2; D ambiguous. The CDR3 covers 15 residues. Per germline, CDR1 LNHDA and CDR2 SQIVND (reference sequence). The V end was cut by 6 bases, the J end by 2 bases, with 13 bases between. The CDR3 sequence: CASSQAARNTGELFF. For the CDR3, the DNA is TGTGCCAGTAGCCAGGCAGCAAGAAACACCGGGGAGCTGTTTTTT.

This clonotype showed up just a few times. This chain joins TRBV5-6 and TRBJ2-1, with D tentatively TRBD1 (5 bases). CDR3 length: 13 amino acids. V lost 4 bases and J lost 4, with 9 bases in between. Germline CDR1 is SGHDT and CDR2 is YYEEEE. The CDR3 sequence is CASSDRPYNEQFF. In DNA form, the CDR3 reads TGTGCCAGCAGCGACAGACCGTACAATGAGCAGTTCTTC.

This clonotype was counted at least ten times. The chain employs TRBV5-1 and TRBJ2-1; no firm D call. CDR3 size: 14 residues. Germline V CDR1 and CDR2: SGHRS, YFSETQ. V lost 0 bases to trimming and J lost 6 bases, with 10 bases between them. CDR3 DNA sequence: TGCGCCAGCAGCTTGGGCGGAGCCGGCAATGAGCAGTTCTTC. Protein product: CASSLGGAGNEQFF.

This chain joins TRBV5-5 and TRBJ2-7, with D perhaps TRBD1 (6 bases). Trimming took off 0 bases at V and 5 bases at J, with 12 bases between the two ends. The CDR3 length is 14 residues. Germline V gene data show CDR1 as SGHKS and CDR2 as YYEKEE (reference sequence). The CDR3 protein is CASSLGVPGDEQYF. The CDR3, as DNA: TGTGCCAGCAGCTTGGGGGTTCCAGGGGACGAGCAGTACTTC. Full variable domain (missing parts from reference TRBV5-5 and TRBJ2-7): DAGVTQSPTHLIKTRGQQVTLRCSPISGHKSVSWYQQVLGQGPQFIFQYYEKEERGRGNFPDRFSARQFPNYSSELNVNALLLGDSALYLCASSLGVPGDEQYFGPGTRLTVT.

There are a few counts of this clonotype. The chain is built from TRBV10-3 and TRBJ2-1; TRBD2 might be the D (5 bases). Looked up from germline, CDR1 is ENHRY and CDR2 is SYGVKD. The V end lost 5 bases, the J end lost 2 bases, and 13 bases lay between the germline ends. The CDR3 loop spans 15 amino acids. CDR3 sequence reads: CAISNRGATYNEQFF. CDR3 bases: TGTGCCATCAGTAACCGGGGTGCGACCTACAATGAGCAGTTCTTC.

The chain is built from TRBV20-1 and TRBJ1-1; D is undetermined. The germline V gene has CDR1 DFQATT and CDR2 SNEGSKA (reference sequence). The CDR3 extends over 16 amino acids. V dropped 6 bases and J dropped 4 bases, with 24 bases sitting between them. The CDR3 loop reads CSARTSATGRGTEAFF. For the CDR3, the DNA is TGCAGTGCCAGAACCTCCGCGACTGGTCGAGGCACTGAAGCTTTCTTT.

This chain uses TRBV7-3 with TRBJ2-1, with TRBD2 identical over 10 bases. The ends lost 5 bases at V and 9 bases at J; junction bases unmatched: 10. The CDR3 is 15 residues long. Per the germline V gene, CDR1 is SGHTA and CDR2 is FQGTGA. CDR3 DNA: TGTGCCAGCAGCGTAGCTAGCGGGAGTCAAAGTGAGCAGTTCTTC. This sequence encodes CASSVASGSQSEQFF.

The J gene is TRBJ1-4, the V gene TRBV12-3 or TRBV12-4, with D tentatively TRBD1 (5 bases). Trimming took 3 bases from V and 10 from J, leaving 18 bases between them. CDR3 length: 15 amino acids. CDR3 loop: CASSLVGLGTGKLFF. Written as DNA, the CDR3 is TGTGCCAGCAGTTTGGTGGGACTGGGCACGGGAAAACTGTTTTTT.

The CDR3 sequence: CASSLADANSGNTIYF. DNA of the CDR3: TGTGCCAGCAGCTTAGCGGACGCTAACTCTGGAAACACCATATATTTT. J is TRBJ1-3 and V is TRBV7-6; D remains unclear. Germline-derived CDR1 and CDR2 are SGHVS and FNYEAQ. The CDR3 extends over 16 amino acids. The V and J ends lost 0 bases and 0 bases respectively, with 9 bases between them.